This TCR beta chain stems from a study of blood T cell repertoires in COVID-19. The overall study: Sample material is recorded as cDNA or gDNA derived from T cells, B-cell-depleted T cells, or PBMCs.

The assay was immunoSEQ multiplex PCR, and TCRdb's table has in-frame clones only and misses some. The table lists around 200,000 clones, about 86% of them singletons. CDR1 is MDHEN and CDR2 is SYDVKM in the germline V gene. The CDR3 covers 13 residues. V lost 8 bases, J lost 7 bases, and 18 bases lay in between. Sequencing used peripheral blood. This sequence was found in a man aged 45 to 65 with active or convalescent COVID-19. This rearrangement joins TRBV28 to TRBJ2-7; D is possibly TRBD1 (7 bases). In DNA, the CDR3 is TGTGCCAGCCTTCAGGGGGGCGCGGAGGAGCAGTACTTC. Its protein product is CASLQGGAEEQYF.